The 32 T cell receptor beta chains listed next were all sequenced from one sample in a study of cytomegalovirus exposure and HLA in healthy donors. The PCR had 60 Vbeta and 13 Jbeta primers. Profiling relied on immunoSEQ multiplex PCR, and the TCRdb table lists in-frame clones only, not all of them. Among about 120,000 clones listed, under 90% were seen once. The sequencing input was PBMCs. The receptors derive from a woman aged 40 to 50 in good health and CMV-seronegative.

The V call is TRBV9, the J call TRBJ1-2; D not resolved. V dropped 0 bases and J dropped 0 bases, with 9 bases sitting between them. Germline assignment: CDR1 SGDLS and CDR2 YYNGEE. This CDR3 contains 15 residues. The CDR3 is CASSVEAGPNYGYTF. The CDR3 bases are TGTGCCAGCAGCGTAGAGGCAGGCCCTAACTATGGCTACACCTTC.

The rearrangement uses TRBV11-2 and TRBJ2-1; 8 nucleotides align to TRBD2. Germline V gene data show CDR1 as SGHAT and CDR2 as FQNNGV. With V trimmed by 0 bases and J by 8 bases, 12 bases remained unmatched. The CDR3 length is 17 residues. CDR3 loop: CASSLDGGALGGHEQFF. CDR3 coding DNA: TGTGCCAGCAGCTTAGACGGGGGGGCGTTGGGGGGCCATGAGCAGTTCTTC.

This chain connects TRBV7-9 to TRBJ2-7; 8 bases align to TRBD1. V lost 5 bases, J lost 6 bases, and 15 bases stayed unmatched. CDR3 length: 16 amino acids. CDR1 is SEHNR, CDR2 FQNEAQ, per germline (reference sequence). CDR3 in amino acids: CASSPRGPSLFREQYF. The CDR3 bases are TGTGCCAGCAGCCCCAGGGGGCCTTCGTTATTTCGCGAGCAGTACTTC.

The V and J genes are TRBV11-2 and TRBJ1-3; D is undetermined. The CDR3 has 16 residues. CDR1 and CDR2 from the germline V gene are SGHAT and FQNNGV. V lost 4 bases and J lost 0, with 13 bases in between. The CDR3, as DNA: TGTGCCAGCAGCTCCCGGGGAGTTAGCTCTGGAAACACCATATATTTT. Encoded protein: CASSSRGVSSGNTIYF.

This chain joins TRBV30 and TRBJ1-2; 9 bases are shared with TRBD1. Germline V gives CDR1 GTSNPN, CDR2 SVGIG (reference sequence). The CDR3 runs 12 residues. V shed 1 base and J 8 bases; nucleotides not matched to a gene: 2. CDR3 protein: CAWSDRGLGYTF. For the CDR3, the DNA is TGTGCCTGGAGTGACAGGGGGCTCGGCTACACCTTC.

The chain couples TRBV27 to TRBJ2-7, with 7 bases lining up with TRBD1. Germline lookup yields CDR1 MNHEY and CDR2 SMNVEV (reference sequence). This CDR3 has 14 residues. J was trimmed by 0 bases and V by 4 bases; bases with no gene match: 3. CDR3 sequence reads: CASSSYRGSYEQYF. The CDR3 bases are TGTGCCAGCAGTTCCTACAGGGGCTCCTACGAGCAGTACTTC.

This chain connects TRBV2 to TRBJ2-1; 12 nucleotides match TRBD2. This CDR3 has 14 residues. J lost 8 bases, V lost 6 bases, and 5 bases had no gene match. Germline CDR1 is SNHLY and CDR2 is FYNNEI. The CDR3 region is CASSVTSGSYEQFF. The CDR3, as DNA: TGTGCCAGCAGCGTGACTAGCGGGAGTTATGAGCAGTTCTTC.

The chain combines TRBV21-1 with TRBJ2-1; the table assigns TRBD2, which was not confirmed against the DNA. TRBV21-1 is assigned pseudogene status. The CDR3 is made up of 16 amino acids. The CDR3 reads CASSKGDSGLFSEQFF. CDR3 bases: TGTGCCAGCAGCAAAGGGGATAGCGGTTTATTTAGTGAGCAGTTCTTC.

The gene calls are TRBV19 and TRBJ1-5; 10 bases match TRBD1. CDR1 LNHDA and CDR2 SQIVND come from the germline V gene (reference sequence). The length of the CDR3 is 19 residues. After removal of 5 bases from V and 3 bases from J, the junction contained 16 bases not matched to a gene. As DNA, the CDR3 is TGTGCCAGTAGTGATCCCAGGACAGGGGGTAAGCTTTCCAATCAGCCCCAGCATTTT. This codes for CASSDPRTGGKLSNQPQHF.

This clone occurred once. The V call is TRBV6-5, the J call TRBJ1-3; 7 nucleotides align to TRBD1. CDR3 size: 14 residues. Germline lookup yields CDR1 MNHEY and CDR2 SVGAGI. After removal of 0 bases from V and 10 bases from J, the junction contained 6 bases not matched to a gene. The CDR3 DNA reads as TGTGCCAGCAGTTACTCGAATCAGGGGGAAACCATATATTTT. Its protein is CASSYSNQGETIYF.

This rearrangement joins TRBV5-1 to TRBJ2-2; D is possibly TRBD2 (6 bases). Between the trimmed V and J ends, which lost 4 bases and 6 bases, there was a span of 16 bases. The CDR3 has 15 residues. Germline V gives CDR1 SGHRS, CDR2 YFSETQ. The CDR3 sequence: CASSAQGGGPGELFF. CDR3 DNA: TGCGCCAGCAGCGCTCAGGGAGGTGGGCCCGGGGAGCTGTTTTTT.

V is TRBV7-6 and J is TRBJ2-1; 8 bases are a match to TRBD2. Germline V CDR1 and CDR2: SGHVS, FNYEAQ. After removal of 5 bases from V and 7 bases from J, the junction contained 10 bases not matched to a gene. CDR3 length equals 15 residues. The CDR3 bases are TGTGCCAGCAGCCCCCGGGGGGGCTTTGTGAATGAGCAGTTCTTC. Translating it yields CASSPRGGFVNEQFF.

This clone was picked up one time. This chain connects TRBV6-5 to TRBJ1-3; TRBD1 is a possible D gene (5 bases). V was clipped by 0 bases and J by 2 bases, with 8 bases between them. CDR1 is MNHEY and CDR2 is SVGAGI in the germline V gene. The CDR3 consists of 15 residues. CDR3 DNA: TGTGCCAGCAGTTACTCGGGGCTAGCTGGAAACACCATATATTTT. This encodes CASSYSGLAGNTIYF.

The genes are TRBV6-1 and TRBJ1-2, with TRBD1 as a possible D gene (5 bases). The CDR3 has 14 residues. The germline V and J ends were trimmed by 7 bases and 4 bases, with 16 bases remaining between them. Germline CDR1 and CDR2: MNHNS and SASEGT. The CDR3 sequence is CASNTWGDFYGYTF. The DNA for the CDR3 is TGTGCCAGCAACACCTGGGGGGATTTCTATGGCTACACCTTC.

The chain has TRBV13 and TRBJ2-7; 8 bases match TRBD2. Germline CDR1 PRHDT, CDR2 FYEKMQ (reference sequence). CDR3 length: 13 residues. After removal of 5 bases from V and 5 bases from J, the junction contained 5 bases not matched to a gene. The CDR3 DNA sequence: TGTGCCAGCAGCCCGGGGGGGAAGAACGAGCAGTACTTC. As protein: CASSPGGKNEQYF.

DNA for the CDR3: TGTGCCAGCAGCACAAGACAGGGACGCACAGATACGCAGTATTTT. Its translation: CASSTRQGRTDTQYF. The chain links TRBV9 to TRBJ2-3; 7 bases align to TRBD1. Per germline, CDR1 SGDLS and CDR2 YYNGEE. CDR3 length equals 15 residues. The V and J ends lost 4 bases and 1 base, in that order; junction bases with no gene match: 6.

V gene TRBV4-1 combines with J gene TRBJ1-1, with a weak D call TRBD1 (5 bases). The CDR3 has 16 amino acids. V lost 1 base to trimming and J lost 1 base, with 13 bases between them. CDR1 MGHRA and CDR2 YSYEKL come from the germline V gene. The chain's CDR3 is CASSQVSGRGNTEAFF. CDR3 nucleotides: TGCGCCAGCAGCCAAGTCTCGGGGAGGGGGAACACTGAAGCTTTCTTT.

CDR3 coding DNA: TGTGCCAGCAGCTTGCAAGCGGGTTGGACCGGGGAGCTGTTTTTT. This sequence encodes CASSLQAGWTGELFF. This chain links TRBV5-4 with TRBJ2-2, with D maybe TRBD2 (6 bases). Between the trimmed V and J ends, which lost 1 base and 5 bases, there was a span of 12 bases. Germline V lookup: CDR1 SGHNT, CDR2 YYREEE (reference sequence). CDR3 size: 15 residues.

This chain links TRBV7-9 with TRBJ2-1; perhaps TRBD2 as D (5 bases). CDR3 length: 13 amino acids. The V and J ends lost 5 bases and 5 bases respectively, with 10 bases between them. Germline V lookup: CDR1 SEHNR, CDR2 FQNEAQ (reference sequence). CDR3 residues: CASSPGENNEQFF. The CDR3 DNA reads as TGTGCCAGCAGCCCCGGGGAGAACAATGAGCAGTTCTTC.

The chain joins TRBV5-1 to TRBJ1-1; tentatively, D is TRBD1 (6 bases). Germline CDR1 SGHRS, CDR2 YFSETQ. The CDR3 has 14 amino acids. Trimming stripped 2 bases from V and 4 bases from J, with 12 bases between. The CDR3 DNA follows: TGCGCCAGCAGCTTACAGGGTCGGAGCACTGAAGCTTTCTTT. It specifies CASSLQGRSTEAFF.

This clone was observed once. DNA for the CDR3: TGTGCCAGCAGGACTACTAGCGCTAACACCGGGGAGCTGTTTTTT. It encodes CASRTTSANTGELFF. The chain couples TRBV6-5 to TRBJ2-2; 7 bases fit TRBD2. Germline assignment: CDR1 MNHEY and CDR2 SVGAGI. This CDR3 region has 15 residues. Trimming removed 6 bases from V and 2 bases from J; junction bases left unmatched: 6.

V usage is TRBV2 and J usage is TRBJ2-1; 10 bases align to TRBD2. The length of the CDR3 is 16 residues. With V trimmed by 4 bases and J by 4 bases, 7 bases remained unmatched. Germline CDR1 reads SNHLY; CDR2 reads FYNNEI. DNA of the CDR3: TGTGCCAGCAGTGCAGGACTAGCGGTCCCTTACAATGAGCAGTTCTTC. Its protein product is CASSAGLAVPYNEQFF.

This sequence joins TRBV9 and TRBJ2-5, with D perhaps TRBD1 (5 bases). CDR1 SGDLS and CDR2 YYNGEE come from the germline V gene. V was cut by 0 bases and J by 5 bases, with 14 bases left in between. This CDR3 is built from 15 residues. The CDR3 sequence is CASSVAGGPGETQYF. The CDR3 DNA sequence: TGTGCCAGCAGCGTAGCTGGCGGCCCAGGGGAGACCCAGTACTTC.

This clone was detected only a few times. The sample has other DNA sequences that encode this CDR3 too. V and J are TRBV9 and TRBJ1-1; D ambiguous. The CDR3 is made up of 13 amino acids. V gave up 0 bases and J gave up 0 bases, with 3 bases separating them. The germline V gene has CDR1 SGDLS and CDR2 YYNGEE. Here the CDR3 DNA reads TGTGCCAGCAGCGTAGCATTGAACACTGAAGCTTTCTTT. It specifies CASSVALNTEAFF.

The V and J genes are TRBV9 and TRBJ2-3; D not resolved. Germline loops: CDR1 SGDLS, CDR2 YYNGEE. This CDR3 has 12 residues. The V and J ends lost 3 bases and 4 bases respectively, with 6 bases between them. The chain's CDR3 is CASSGEPDTQYF. The CDR3 nucleotides are TGTGCCAGCAGCGGAGAGCCAGATACGCAGTATTTT.

The rearrangement uses TRBV2 and TRBJ1-6, with D tentatively TRBD1 (6 bases). The length of the CDR3 is 13 residues. Germline V gives CDR1 SNHLY, CDR2 FYNNEI. Trimming shortened V by 7 bases and J by 4 bases, and 8 bases separated the two germline ends. CDR3 sequence (DNA): TGTGCCAGCACCGGACAGTATAATTCACCCCTCCACTTT. This translates into CASTGQYNSPLHF.

A few counts support this clone. The chain combines TRBV4-1 with TRBJ2-7; D is uncertain. The CDR3 consists of 13 residues. The V end lost 4 bases, the J end lost 1 base, and 8 bases lay between the germline ends. Germline V lookup: CDR1 MGHRA, CDR2 YSYEKL. The CDR3 loop is CASSPVSSYEQYF. The CDR3 DNA reads as TGCGCCAGCAGCCCCGTTAGTTCCTACGAGCAGTACTTC.

The chain employs TRBV7-9 and TRBJ2-5; 9 positions agree with TRBD1. Germline loops: CDR1 SEHNR, CDR2 FQNEAQ (reference sequence). Unmatched junction bases numbered 5, after V lost 5 bases and J lost 4 bases. The CDR3 runs 14 residues. The CDR3 sequence: CASSTTGGVETQYF. The CDR3 region has the DNA TGTGCCAGCAGCACGACAGGGGGAGTAGAGACCCAGTACTTC.

This clone was counted a single time. The chain links TRBV7-2 to TRBJ2-7; 8 bases agree with TRBD2. Germline values: CDR1 SGHTA, CDR2 FQGNSA. The CDR3 consists of 15 residues. Trimming took 5 bases from V and 4 from J; bases not matched to a gene: 10. The DNA for the CDR3 is TGTGCCAGCAGCCACCCGGCGGGGGGAGTTTACGAGCAGTACTTC. The encoded protein is CASSHPAGGVYEQYF. Full variable domain (outside the CDR3, taken from reference TRBV7-2 and TRBJ2-7): GAGVSQSPSNKVTEKGKDVELRCDPISGHTALYWYRQSLGQGLEFLIYFQGNSAPDKSGLPSDRFSAERTGGSVSTLTIQRTQQEDSAVYLCASSHPAGGVYEQYFGPGTRLTVT.

V and J are TRBV19 and TRBJ1-5, with TRBD1 matching over 11 bases. In germline, CDR1 is LNHDA, CDR2 SQIVND (reference sequence). CDR3 length equals 21 residues. V lost 4 bases and J lost 2; bases outside the gene matches: 19. CDR3 sequence (DNA): TGTGCCAGTAGTAATCTGGGGACCGGGACAGGGGGACGCCGGGGCAATCAGCCCCAGCATTTT. Residues: CASSNLGTGTGGRRGNQPQHF.

The CDR3 nucleotides read TGTGCCAGCAGCTCGTCCGTAAACTATGGCTACACCTTC. Protein sequence: CASSSSVNYGYTF. The gene calls are TRBV5-6 and TRBJ1-2; the D is unclear. Trimming removed 3 bases at V and 2 bases at J, with 8 bases between. Germline CDR1 SGHDT, CDR2 YYEEEE. The CDR3 runs to 13 residues.

V usage is TRBV6-5 and J usage is TRBJ2-2, with a possible D match to TRBD2 (6 bases). There are 13 residues in the CDR3. The germline gives CDR1 MNHEY, CDR2 SVGAGI. Trimming stripped 10 bases from V and 2 bases from J, with 11 bases between. CDR3 in amino acids: CATLAVNTGELFF. The CDR3 bases are TGTGCCACCTTAGCGGTTAACACCGGGGAGCTGTTTTTT.